This T cell receptor (beta chain) was retrieved from a study of shared clonotypes between healthy human individuals. Study in general: Each donor's CD4 naive and CD4 memory cells filled three plates apiece, CD8 naive two, and CD8 memory one.

A note on this clone: Its antigen is undetermined.

Study conclusions and caveats: Four donors shared about 4.5% of their naive CD4 clonotypes. Estimated clonotype richness was generally higher in naive than memory subsets. Donor clonotype sharing was expected to depend on sequencing depth.

V shed 2 bases, J shed 5 bases, and the junction held 7 bases outside the gene matches. The CDR3 length is 15 residues. CDR1 is SNHLY, CDR2 FYNNEI, per germline. Here immunoSEQ multiplex PCR was the method, and the copy in TCRdb shows in-frame clones only, minus some. This table has hundreds of thousands of clones, roughly 97% appearing once. The TCR comes from a woman younger than 45 in good health. Source material: naive CD4+ T cells sorted from blood. Subset specified: CD45RA+ positively selected. V usage is TRBV2 and J usage is TRBJ2-5; 8 nucleotides align to TRBD2. The CDR3 DNA reads TGTGCCAGCAGTGAAAATACGGGAGGGGCGGAGACCCAGTACTTC. Amino acid sequence: CASSENTGGAETQYF.